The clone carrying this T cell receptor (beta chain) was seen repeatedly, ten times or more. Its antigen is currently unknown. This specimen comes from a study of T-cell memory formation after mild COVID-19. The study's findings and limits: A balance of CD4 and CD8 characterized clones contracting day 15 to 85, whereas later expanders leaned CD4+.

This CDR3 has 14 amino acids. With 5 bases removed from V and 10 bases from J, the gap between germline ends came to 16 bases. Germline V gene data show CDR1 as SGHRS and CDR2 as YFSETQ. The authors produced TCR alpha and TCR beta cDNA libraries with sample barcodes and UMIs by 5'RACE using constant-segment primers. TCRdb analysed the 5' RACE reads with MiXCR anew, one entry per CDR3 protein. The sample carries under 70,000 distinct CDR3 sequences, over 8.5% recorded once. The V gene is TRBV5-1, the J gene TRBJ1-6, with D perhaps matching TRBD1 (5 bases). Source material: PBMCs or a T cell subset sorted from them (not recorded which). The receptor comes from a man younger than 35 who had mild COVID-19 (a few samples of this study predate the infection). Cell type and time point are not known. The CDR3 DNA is TGCGCCAGCAGTTCCAAGTCCAGGGAATCACCCCTCCACTTT. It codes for CASSSKSRESPLHF.